One and the same sample provided the 5 T cell receptor beta chains below, sequenced in a study of identical twins. In TCRdb, the 5' RACE reads were re-called with MiXCR into one record per CDR3 protein. The sample lists under 800,000 distinct CDR3 sequences; less than 25% were seen once. These same data were also listed under a study on T cells expressing NK-cell markers.

The sequenced material came from PBMCs. Receptor source: a woman younger than 30 in good health.

This clonotype was found a few times. V and J are TRBV6-5 and TRBJ2-3; D ambiguous. Trimming left V 0 bases short and J 7 bases short, with 14 bases between. Germline V gene lookup returns CDR1 MNHEY and CDR2 SVGAGI. The CDR3 runs 15 residues. In nucleotides, the CDR3 is TGTGCCAGCAGTTACTCGGGGTTGCGAGGAAATACGCAGTATTTT. Amino acids: CASSYSGLRGNTQYF.

CDR3 bases: TGTGCCAGCAGCCCAACTCAAAGGACCAGCACAGATACGCAGTATTTT. Translating gives CASSPTQRTSTDTQYF. The chain carries TRBV7-9 and TRBJ2-3; no clear D gene. CDR1 SEHNR and CDR2 FQNEAQ come from the germline V gene (reference sequence). The CDR3 totals 16 residues. Trimming pared 5 bases from V and 0 bases from J, leaving 15 bases between.

This clonotype was counted between two and nine times. The chain recombines TRBV6-1 with TRBJ2-7; the D gene is possibly TRBD2 (6 bases). The CDR3 totals 14 residues. Germline V gene lookup returns CDR1 MNHNS and CDR2 SASEGT. Trimming left V 8 bases short and J 2 bases short, with 16 bases between. The DNA for the CDR3 is TGTGCCAGCCTATCTGGGGGGTCCGCCTACGAGCAGTACTTC. Translating gives CASLSGGSAYEQYF.

This clonotype has more than one count but fewer than ten. The chain has TRBV10-3 and TRBJ1-2, with 8 bases that match TRBD1. This CDR3 region has 15 residues. Germline CDR1 reads ENHRY; CDR2 reads SYGVKD. V was pared by 3 bases and J by 3 bases, with 6 bases of the junction left unmatched. The CDR3 nucleotides read TGTGCCATCAGTGATCTGACAGGGGAAGACTATGGCTACACCTTC. It translates to CAISDLTGEDYGYTF.

This chain joins TRBV29-1 and TRBJ2-7; D is unclear. V was cut by 4 bases and J by 1 base, with 8 bases left in between. The CDR3 extends over 12 amino acids. The germline gives CDR1 SQVTM, CDR2 ANQGSEA. As DNA, the CDR3 is TGCAGCGTTGGTCTCAATTCCTACGAGCAGTACTTC. Protein sequence: CSVGLNSYEQYF.